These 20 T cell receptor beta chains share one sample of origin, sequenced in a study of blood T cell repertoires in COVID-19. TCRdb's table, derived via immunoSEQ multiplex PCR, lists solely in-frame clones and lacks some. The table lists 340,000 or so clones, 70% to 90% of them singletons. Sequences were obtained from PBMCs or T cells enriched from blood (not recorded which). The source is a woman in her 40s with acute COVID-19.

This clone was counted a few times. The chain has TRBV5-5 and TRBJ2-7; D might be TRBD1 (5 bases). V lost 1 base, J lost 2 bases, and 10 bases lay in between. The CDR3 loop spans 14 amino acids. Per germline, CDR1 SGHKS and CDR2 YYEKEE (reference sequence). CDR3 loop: CASSLQGSPYEQYF. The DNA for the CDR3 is TGTGCCAGCAGCTTGCAGGGTTCTCCCTACGAGCAGTACTTC.

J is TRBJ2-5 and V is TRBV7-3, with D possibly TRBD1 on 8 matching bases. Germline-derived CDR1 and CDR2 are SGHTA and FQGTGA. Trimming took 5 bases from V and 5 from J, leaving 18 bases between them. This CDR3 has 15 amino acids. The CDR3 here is CASSPRTGRGETQYF. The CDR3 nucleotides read TGTGCCAGCAGCCCAAGGACAGGGCGGGGGGAGACCCAGTACTTC.

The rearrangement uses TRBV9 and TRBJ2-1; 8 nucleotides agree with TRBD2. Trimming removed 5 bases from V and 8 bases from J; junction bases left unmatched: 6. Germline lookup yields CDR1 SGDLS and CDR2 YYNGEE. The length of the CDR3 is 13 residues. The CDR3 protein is CASRRTSWDEQFF. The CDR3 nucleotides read TGTGCCAGCAGAAGGACTAGCTGGGATGAGCAGTTCTTC.

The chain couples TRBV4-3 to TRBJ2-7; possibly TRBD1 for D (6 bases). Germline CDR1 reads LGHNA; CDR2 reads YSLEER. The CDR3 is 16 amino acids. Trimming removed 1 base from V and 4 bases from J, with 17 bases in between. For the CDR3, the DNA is TGCGCCAGCAGCCAAGCCCTCGGACAAGGGGGTTACGAGCAGTACTTC. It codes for CASSQALGQGGYEQYF.

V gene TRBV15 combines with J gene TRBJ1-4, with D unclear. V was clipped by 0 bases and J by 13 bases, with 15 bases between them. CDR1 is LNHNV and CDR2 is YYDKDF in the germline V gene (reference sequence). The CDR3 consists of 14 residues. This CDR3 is CATSRDLNNLGLFF. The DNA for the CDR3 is TGTGCCACCAGCAGAGATCTGAACAACCTAGGACTGTTTTTT.

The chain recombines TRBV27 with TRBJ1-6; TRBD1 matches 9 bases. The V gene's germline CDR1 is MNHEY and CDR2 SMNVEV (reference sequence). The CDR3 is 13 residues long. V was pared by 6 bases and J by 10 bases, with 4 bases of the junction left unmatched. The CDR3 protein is CASRGTGQSPLHF. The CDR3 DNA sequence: TGTGCCAGCAGGGGGACAGGGCAATCACCCCTCCACTTT.

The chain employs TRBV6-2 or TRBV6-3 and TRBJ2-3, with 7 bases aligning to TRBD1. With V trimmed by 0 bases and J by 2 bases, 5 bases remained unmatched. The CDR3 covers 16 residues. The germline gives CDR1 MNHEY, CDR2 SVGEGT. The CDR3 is CASSYSDRSFTDTQYF. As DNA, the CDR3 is TGTGCCAGCAGTTACTCGGACAGGAGCTTCACAGATACGCAGTATTTT.

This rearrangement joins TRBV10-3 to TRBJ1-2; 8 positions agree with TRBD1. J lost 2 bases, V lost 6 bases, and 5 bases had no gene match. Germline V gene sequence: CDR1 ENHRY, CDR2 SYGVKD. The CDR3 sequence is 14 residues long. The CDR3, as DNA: TGTGCCATCAGGTCGGACAGGGAAAACTATGGCTACACCTTC. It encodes CAIRSDRENYGYTF.

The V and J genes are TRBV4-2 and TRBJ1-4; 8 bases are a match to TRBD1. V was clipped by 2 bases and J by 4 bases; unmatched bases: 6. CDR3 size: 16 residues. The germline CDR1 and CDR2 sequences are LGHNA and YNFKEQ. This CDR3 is CASSQTGTGFNEKLFF. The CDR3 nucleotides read TGTGCCAGCAGCCAAACCGGGACAGGTTTTAATGAAAAACTGTTTTTT.

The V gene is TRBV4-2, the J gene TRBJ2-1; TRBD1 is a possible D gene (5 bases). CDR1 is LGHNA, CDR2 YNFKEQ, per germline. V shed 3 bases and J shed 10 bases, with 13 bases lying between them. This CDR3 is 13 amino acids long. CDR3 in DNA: TGTGCCAGCAGCCAGGACACCGGTAGGGAGCAGTTCTTC. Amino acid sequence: CASSQDTGREQFF.

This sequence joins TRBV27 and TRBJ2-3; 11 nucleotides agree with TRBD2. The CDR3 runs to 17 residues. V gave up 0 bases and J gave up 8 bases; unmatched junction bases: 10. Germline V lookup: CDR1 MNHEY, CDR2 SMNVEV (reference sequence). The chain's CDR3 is CASSLSWLAGGGGTQYF. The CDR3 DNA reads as TGTGCCAGCAGTTTATCGTGGCTAGCGGGGGGAGGTGGTACGCAGTATTTT.

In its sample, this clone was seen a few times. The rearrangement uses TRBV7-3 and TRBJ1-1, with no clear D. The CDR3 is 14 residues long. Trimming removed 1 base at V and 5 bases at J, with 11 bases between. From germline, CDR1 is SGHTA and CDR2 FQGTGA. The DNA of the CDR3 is TGTGCCAGCAGCTTAAACCCAGGTAATACTGAAGCTTTCTTT. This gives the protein CASSLNPGNTEAFF.

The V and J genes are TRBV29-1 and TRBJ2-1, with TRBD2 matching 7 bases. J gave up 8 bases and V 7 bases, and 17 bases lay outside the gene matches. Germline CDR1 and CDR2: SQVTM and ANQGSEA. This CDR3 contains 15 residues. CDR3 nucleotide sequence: TGCAGCGCCGGAGACGGACGGACTAGTCGAGATGAGCAGTTCTTC. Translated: CSAGDGRTSRDEQFF.

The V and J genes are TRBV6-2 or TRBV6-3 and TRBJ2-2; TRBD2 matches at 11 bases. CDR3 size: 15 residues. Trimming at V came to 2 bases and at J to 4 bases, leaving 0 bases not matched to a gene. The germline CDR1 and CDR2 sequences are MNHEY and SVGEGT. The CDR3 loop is CASSYGTSGTGELFF. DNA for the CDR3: TGTGCCAGCAGTTACGGGACTAGCGGCACCGGGGAGCTGTTTTTT.

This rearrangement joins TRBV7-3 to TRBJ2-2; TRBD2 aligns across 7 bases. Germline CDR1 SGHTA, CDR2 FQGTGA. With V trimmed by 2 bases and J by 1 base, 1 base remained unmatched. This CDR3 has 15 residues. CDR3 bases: TGTGCCAGCAGCTTAGGCGGGGGGAACACCGGGGAGCTGTTTTTT. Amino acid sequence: CASSLGGGNTGELFF.

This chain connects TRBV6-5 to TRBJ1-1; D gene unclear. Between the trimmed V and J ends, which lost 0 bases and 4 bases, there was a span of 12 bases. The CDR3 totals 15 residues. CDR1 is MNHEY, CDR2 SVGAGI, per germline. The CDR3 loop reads CASSYSIEGGTEAFF. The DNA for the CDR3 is TGTGCCAGCAGTTACTCGATCGAGGGAGGCACTGAAGCTTTCTTT.

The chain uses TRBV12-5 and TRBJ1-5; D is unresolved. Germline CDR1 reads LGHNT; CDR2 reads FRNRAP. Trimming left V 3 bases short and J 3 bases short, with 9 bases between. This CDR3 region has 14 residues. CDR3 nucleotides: TGTGCTAGTGGTTTCTCCGTGTACAATCAGCCCCAGCATTTT. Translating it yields CASGFSVYNQPQHF.

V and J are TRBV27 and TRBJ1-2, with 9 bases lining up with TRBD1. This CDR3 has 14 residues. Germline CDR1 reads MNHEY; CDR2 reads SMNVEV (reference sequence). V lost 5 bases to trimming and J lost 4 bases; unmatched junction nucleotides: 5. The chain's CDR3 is CASSPRDRVYGYTF. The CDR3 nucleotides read TGTGCCAGCAGTCCCCGGGACAGGGTCTATGGCTACACCTTC.

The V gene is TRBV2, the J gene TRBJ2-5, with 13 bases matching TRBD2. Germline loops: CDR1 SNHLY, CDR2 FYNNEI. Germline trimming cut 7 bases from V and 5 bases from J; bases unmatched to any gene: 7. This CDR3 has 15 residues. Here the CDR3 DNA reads TGTGCCAGCACCGGACTAGCGGGAGTAGGGGAGACCCAGTACTTC. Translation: CASTGLAGVGETQYF.

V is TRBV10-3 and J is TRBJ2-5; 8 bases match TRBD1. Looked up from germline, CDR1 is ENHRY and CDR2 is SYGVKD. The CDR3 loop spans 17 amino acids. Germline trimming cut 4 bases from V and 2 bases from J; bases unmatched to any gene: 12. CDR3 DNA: TGTGCCATCAGTGGCAGGGGGCGAGGTTTAGGGCAAGAGACCCAGTACTTC. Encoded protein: CAISGRGRGLGQETQYF.